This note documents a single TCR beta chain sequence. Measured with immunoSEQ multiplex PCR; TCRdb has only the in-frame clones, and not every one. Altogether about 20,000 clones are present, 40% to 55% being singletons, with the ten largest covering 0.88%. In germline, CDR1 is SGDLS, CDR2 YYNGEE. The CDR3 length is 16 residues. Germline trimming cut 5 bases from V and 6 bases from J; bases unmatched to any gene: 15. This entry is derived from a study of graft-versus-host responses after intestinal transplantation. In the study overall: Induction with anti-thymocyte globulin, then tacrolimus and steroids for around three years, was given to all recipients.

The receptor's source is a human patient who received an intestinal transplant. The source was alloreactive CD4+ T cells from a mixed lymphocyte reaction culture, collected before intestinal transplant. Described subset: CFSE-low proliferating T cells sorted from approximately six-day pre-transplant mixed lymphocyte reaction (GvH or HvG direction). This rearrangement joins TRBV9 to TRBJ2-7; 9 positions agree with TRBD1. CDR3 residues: CASRDGDREGFCEQYF. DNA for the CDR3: TGTGCCAGCAGAGATGGGGACAGGGAGGGATTTTGCGAGCAGTACTTC.